The T cell receptor beta chain under discussion was sequenced for a study of T cell repertoires in ileal Crohn's disease. Whole-study context: Median disease duration was approximately eight years; around 35% smoked at surgery.

Sequencing was performed with immunoSEQ multiplex PCR; in TCRdb, only in-frame clones are kept and a portion is missing. The sample holds approximately 3,600 clones, about 72% seen once. Per the germline V gene, CDR1 is ENHRY and CDR2 is SYGVKD. This CDR3 is built from 15 residues. Losses at the gene ends were 2 bases for V and 6 bases for J; bases not matched to a gene: 4. The chain joins TRBV10-3 to TRBJ1-3; 10 bases fit TRBD1. Sample: ileal tissue. This sequence originates from an adult with Crohn's disease. Here the CDR3 reads CAISEKGTGENTIYF. In nucleotides, the CDR3 is TGTGCCATCAGTGAGAAGGGGACAGGGGAAAACACCATATATTTT.